A single sample is the source of the 22 T cell receptor beta chains below, sequenced in a study of blood T cell repertoires in COVID-19. Sequencing used immunoSEQ multiplex PCR; TCRdb keeps in-frame clones, though not all of them. This table holds roughly 230,000 clones, almost 90% found once. Sequences were obtained from peripheral blood. These receptor sequences come from a woman aged 55-75 years with COVID-19, enrolled during active disease.

This clone was observed a few times. The V gene is TRBV6-6, the J gene TRBJ2-7; weak D call: TRBD1 (6 bases). Germline V gene lookup returns CDR1 MNHNY and CDR2 SVGAGI (reference sequence). The CDR3 is made up of 18 amino acids. V shed 5 bases and J shed 3 bases, with 26 bases lying between them. For the CDR3, the DNA is TGTGCCAGCAGTCCCTACTTCCCCTCCAGGACAGATTACTACGAGCAGTACTTC. Protein: CASSPYFPSRTDYYEQYF.

CDR3: CASSSETGGSGGEQYF. The CDR3 coding sequence is TGTGCCAGCAGCTCCGAAACCGGCGGGTCGGGGGGGGAGCAGTACTTC. The J gene is TRBJ2-7, the V gene TRBV7-9; 8 bases line up with TRBD2. This CDR3 is built from 16 residues. J was trimmed by 7 bases and V by 4 bases; bases with no gene match: 15. Germline V gene data show CDR1 as SEHNR and CDR2 as FQNEAQ (reference sequence).

The V gene is TRBV19, the J gene TRBJ1-2; D may be TRBD1 (5 bases). Trimming pared 1 base from V and 6 bases from J, leaving 15 bases between. From germline, CDR1 is LNHDA and CDR2 SQIVND (reference sequence). The CDR3 is 15 residues long. CDR3 DNA sequence: TGTGCCAGTAGTATAGTCGGCAGGGCGAGGCATGGCTACACCTTC. The encoded protein is CASSIVGRARHGYTF.

J is TRBJ1-1 and V is TRBV30; D not resolved. This CDR3 is 15 amino acids long. Germline V gives CDR1 GTSNPN, CDR2 SVGIG (reference sequence). The germline V and J ends were trimmed by 3 bases and 2 bases, with 16 bases remaining between them. The CDR3 here is CAWSPPEGGNTEAFF. Here the CDR3 DNA reads TGTGCCTGGAGCCCGCCGGAGGGAGGAAACACTGAAGCTTTCTTT.

The chain employs TRBV10-3 and TRBJ1-5; TRBD1 matches at 7 bases. V lost 8 bases and J lost 7; bases outside the gene matches: 8. The germline CDR1 and CDR2 sequences are ENHRY and SYGVKD. This CDR3 has 13 residues. The CDR3 loop reads CAIGTATGQPQHF. CDR3 in DNA: TGTGCCATCGGGACAGCCACCGGGCAGCCCCAGCATTTT.

This chain connects TRBV3-1 (or the pseudogene TRBV3-2) to TRBJ2-3, with 11 bases aligning to TRBD2. The CDR3 runs 17 residues. Losses at the gene ends were 4 bases for V and 6 bases for J; bases not matched to a gene: 12. Germline CDR1 is LGHDT and CDR2 is YNNKEL (reference sequence). CDR3 residues: CASSRRLAGLGRDTQYF. In DNA form, the CDR3 reads TGTGCCAGCAGCCGGAGACTAGCGGGGCTTGGGAGGGATACGCAGTATTTT.

This chain's CDR3 is CASSLVGRGSNEKLFF. In nucleotides, the CDR3 is TGTGCCAGCAGCTTGGTAGGCAGGGGTTCTAATGAAAAACTGTTTTTT. The chain has TRBV5-6 and TRBJ1-4; weak D call: TRBD1 (6 bases). CDR1 and CDR2 (germline): SGHDT, YYEEEE. Trimming took 0 bases from V and 3 from J, leaving 12 bases between them. CDR3 length: 16 residues.

This chain joins TRBV6-6 and TRBJ2-5; possibly TRBD2 for D (6 bases). Trimming took 6 bases from V and 4 from J, leaving 12 bases between them. The CDR3 is 13 amino acids. The germline V gene has CDR1 MNHNY and CDR2 SVGAGI (reference sequence). The CDR3 sequence: CASSGAGAETQYF. Written as DNA, the CDR3 is TGTGCCAGCAGCGGAGCGGGCGCAGAGACCCAGTACTTC.

This clone was seen only once. The rearrangement uses TRBV5-5 and TRBJ2-2, with 9 positions matching TRBD2. With 2 bases clipped from V and 7 bases from J, the junction kept 9 bases outside the gene matches. The CDR3 is 16 residues long. CDR1 is SGHKS and CDR2 is YYEKEE in the germline V gene (reference sequence). The CDR3 protein is CASSFSRGGAFGELFF. The CDR3, as DNA: TGTGCCAGCAGCTTTAGTCGCGGGGGGGCCTTCGGGGAGCTGTTTTTT.

J is TRBJ1-2 and V is TRBV4-2; D gene ambiguous. The length of the CDR3 is 15 residues. V gave up 0 bases and J gave up 2 bases, with 10 bases separating them. Germline V CDR1 and CDR2: LGHNA, YNFKEQ. This CDR3 reads CASSQERASNYGYTF. DNA of the CDR3: TGTGCCAGCAGCCAAGAGAGGGCATCAAACTATGGCTACACCTTC.

This chain connects TRBV3-1 (or the pseudogene TRBV3-2) to TRBJ2-3, with TRBD2 identical over 11 bases. CDR3 length equals 20 residues. V trimming: 4 bases; J trimming: 0 bases; junction bases outside the gene matches: 15. Germline CDR1 reads LGHDT; CDR2 reads YNNKEL (reference sequence). This CDR3 is CASSPWGLAGGSSSTDTQYF. In DNA, the CDR3 is TGTGCCAGCAGCCCCTGGGGGCTAGCGGGGGGTTCCTCTAGCACAGATACGCAGTATTTT.

This chain joins TRBV30 and TRBJ1-3; the D gene is possibly TRBD1 (5 bases). Germline CDR1 reads GTSNPN; CDR2 reads SVGIG (reference sequence). The CDR3 runs 13 residues. V was pared by 0 bases and J by 3 bases, with 6 bases between. The CDR3 protein is CAWSVGGGNTIYF. The DNA of the CDR3 is TGTGCCTGGAGTGTCGGGGGTGGAAACACCATATATTTT.

V usage is TRBV13 and J usage is TRBJ1-2, with 9 positions matching TRBD1. Germline loops: CDR1 PRHDT, CDR2 FYEKMQ (reference sequence). This CDR3 is 17 amino acids long. V shed 5 bases and J 4 bases; nucleotides not matched to a gene: 14. The CDR3: CASSPPYGRGQGYGYTF. The CDR3 region has the DNA TGTGCCAGCAGCCCCCCGTATGGGCGGGGACAGGGCTATGGCTACACCTTC.

This chain uses TRBV30 with TRBJ1-2; the match to TRBD1 covers 8 bases. Germline V gene lookup returns CDR1 GTSNPN and CDR2 SVGIG (reference sequence). The CDR3 runs 14 residues. J was trimmed by 5 bases and V by 0 bases; bases with no gene match: 5. CDR3 sequence (DNA): TGTGCCTGGAGTGTCTCGGGACAGGATTATGGCTACACCTTC. The encoded protein is CAWSVSGQDYGYTF.

This clone was found a few times. V is TRBV7-8 and J is TRBJ2-7, with a tentative D call TRBD1 (5 bases). Trimming removed 5 bases at V and 7 bases at J, with 15 bases between. Germline V CDR1 and CDR2: SGHVS, FQNEAQ. CDR3 size: 13 residues. The CDR3: CASSPPPGLEQYF. CDR3 coding DNA: TGTGCCAGCAGCCCCCCGCCAGGGTTAGAGCAGTACTTC.

This rearrangement joins TRBV2 to TRBJ2-7, with 8 bases fitting TRBD1. The ends lost 9 bases at V and 2 bases at J; junction bases unmatched: 9. CDR3 length: 14 amino acids. CDR1 is SNHLY and CDR2 is FYNNEI in the germline V gene. CDR3: CASGPGQEPYEQYF. DNA for the CDR3: TGTGCCAGTGGACCGGGACAGGAGCCCTACGAGCAGTACTTC.

CDR3 region: CASSLTRPGTSGNTIYF. CDR3 nucleotide sequence: TGTGCCAGCAGCTTAACCCGACCGGGAACCTCTGGAAACACCATATATTTT. The chain joins TRBV7-2 to TRBJ1-3; no clear D. V dropped 2 bases and J dropped 0 bases, with 14 bases sitting between them. The germline CDR1 and CDR2 sequences are SGHTA and FQGNSA. The CDR3 sequence is 17 residues long.

J is TRBJ2-1 and V is TRBV7-3, with 11 bases identical to TRBD2. The junction had 4 bases not matched to a gene; V was cut back by 3 bases and J by 6 bases. Per the germline V gene, CDR1 is SGHTA and CDR2 is FQGTGA. This CDR3 is 15 amino acids long. The CDR3: CASSFTSGGPNEQFF. The CDR3 DNA reads TGTGCCAGCAGCTTCACTAGCGGGGGCCCCAATGAGCAGTTCTTC.

The V and J genes are TRBV7-2 and TRBJ1-1; no clear D. CDR3 size: 13 residues. Germline CDR1 is SGHTA and CDR2 is FQGNSA. With 8 bases removed from V and 0 bases from J, the gap between germline ends came to 10 bases. The CDR3 DNA reads as TGTGCCAGCGCTCCCGGGATGAACACTGAAGCTTTCTTT. Its translation: CASAPGMNTEAFF.

This chain links TRBV6-2 or TRBV6-3 with TRBJ1-1; TRBD1 aligns across 10 bases. CDR1 and CDR2 from the germline V gene are MNHEY and SVGEGT. J lost 0 bases, V lost 5 bases, and 9 bases had no gene match. CDR3 length: 17 amino acids. The CDR3 reads CASSMNRDRGLNTEAFF. CDR3 sequence (DNA): TGTGCCAGCAGTATGAACCGGGACAGGGGCTTGAACACTGAAGCTTTCTTT.

The chain couples TRBV19 to TRBJ1-5; no clear D. V lost 3 bases and J 0 bases, leaving 12 bases between the germline ends. CDR1 and CDR2 (germline): LNHDA, SQIVND (reference sequence). This CDR3 has 16 residues. The CDR3 loop reads CASSIYHSFSNQPQHF. For the CDR3, the DNA is TGTGCCAGTAGTATCTATCACAGTTTTAGCAATCAGCCCCAGCATTTT.

The CDR3 DNA reads as TGTGCCAGCAGCTCAGGGGCTCCCGGGACAGGGGAGCGCGGCTACACCTTC. It codes for CASSSGAPGTGERGYTF. The V gene is TRBV7-2, the J gene TRBJ1-2; 10 nucleotides match TRBD1. Trimming at V came to 4 bases and at J to 8 bases, leaving 16 bases not matched to a gene. Germline CDR1 is SGHTA and CDR2 is FQGNSA. This CDR3 spans 17 amino acids.